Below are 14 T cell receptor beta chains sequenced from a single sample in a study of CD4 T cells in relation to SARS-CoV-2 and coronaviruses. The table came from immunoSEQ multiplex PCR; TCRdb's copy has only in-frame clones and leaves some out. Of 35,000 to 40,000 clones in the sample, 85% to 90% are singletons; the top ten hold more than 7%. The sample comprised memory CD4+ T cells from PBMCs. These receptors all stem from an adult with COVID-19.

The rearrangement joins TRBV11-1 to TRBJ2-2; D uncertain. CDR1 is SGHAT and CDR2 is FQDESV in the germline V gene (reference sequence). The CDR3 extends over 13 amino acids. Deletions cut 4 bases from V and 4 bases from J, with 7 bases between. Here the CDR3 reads CASSSQITGELFF. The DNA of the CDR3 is TGTGCCAGCAGCTCTCAGATCACCGGGGAGCTGTTTTTT.

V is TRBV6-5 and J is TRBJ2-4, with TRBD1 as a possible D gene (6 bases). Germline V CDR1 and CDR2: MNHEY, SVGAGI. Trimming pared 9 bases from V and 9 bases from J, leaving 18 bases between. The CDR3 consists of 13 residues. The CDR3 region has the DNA TGTGCCAGTTTCACAAACAGGGATTCCATTCAGTACTTC. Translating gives CASFTNRDSIQYF.

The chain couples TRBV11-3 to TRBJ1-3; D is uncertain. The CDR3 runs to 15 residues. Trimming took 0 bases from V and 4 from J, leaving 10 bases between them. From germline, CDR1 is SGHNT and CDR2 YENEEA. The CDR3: CASSLDLGFGNTIYF. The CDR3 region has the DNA TGTGCCAGCAGCTTAGATCTGGGGTTCGGAAACACCATATATTTT.

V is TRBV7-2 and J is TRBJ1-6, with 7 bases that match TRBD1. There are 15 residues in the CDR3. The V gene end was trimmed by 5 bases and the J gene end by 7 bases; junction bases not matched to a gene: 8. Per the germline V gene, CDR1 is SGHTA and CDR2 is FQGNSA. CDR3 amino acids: CASSPRQGENSPLHF. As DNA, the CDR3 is TGTGCCAGCAGCCCACGACAGGGAGAAAATTCACCCCTCCACTTT.

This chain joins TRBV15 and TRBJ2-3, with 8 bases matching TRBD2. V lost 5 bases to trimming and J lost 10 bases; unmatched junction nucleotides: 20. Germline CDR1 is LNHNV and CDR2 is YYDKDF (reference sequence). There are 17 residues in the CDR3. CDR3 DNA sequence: TGTGCCACCAGCGGCACCGGGACTAGGGTTAAAGGAGTTGCGCAGTATTTT. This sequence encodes CATSGTGTRVKGVAQYF.

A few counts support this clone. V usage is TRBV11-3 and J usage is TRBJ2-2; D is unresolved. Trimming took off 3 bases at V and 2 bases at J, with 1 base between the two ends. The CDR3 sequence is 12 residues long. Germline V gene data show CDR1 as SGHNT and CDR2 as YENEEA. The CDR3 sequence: CASSFNTGELFF. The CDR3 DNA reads TGTGCCAGCAGCTTTAACACCGGGGAGCTGTTTTTT.

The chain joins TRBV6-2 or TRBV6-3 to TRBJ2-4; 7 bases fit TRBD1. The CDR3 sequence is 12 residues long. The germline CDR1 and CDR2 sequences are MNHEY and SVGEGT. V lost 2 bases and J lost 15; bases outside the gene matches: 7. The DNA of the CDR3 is TGTGCCAGCAGTTACCAACAGGGGAATCGGTACTTC. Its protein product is CASSYQQGNRYF.

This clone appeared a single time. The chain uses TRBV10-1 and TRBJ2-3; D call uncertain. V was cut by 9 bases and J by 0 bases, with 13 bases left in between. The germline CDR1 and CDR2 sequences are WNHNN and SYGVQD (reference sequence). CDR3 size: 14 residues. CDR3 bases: TGCGCCAGGGGCTTGGAGTATAGCACAGATACGCAGTATTTT. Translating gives CARGLEYSTDTQYF.

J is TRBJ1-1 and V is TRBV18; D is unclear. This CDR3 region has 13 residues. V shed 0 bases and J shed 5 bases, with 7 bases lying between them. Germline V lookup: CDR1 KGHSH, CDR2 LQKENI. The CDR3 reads CASSPPIRTEAFF. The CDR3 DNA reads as TGTGCCAGCTCACCACCGATCCGTACTGAAGCTTTCTTT.

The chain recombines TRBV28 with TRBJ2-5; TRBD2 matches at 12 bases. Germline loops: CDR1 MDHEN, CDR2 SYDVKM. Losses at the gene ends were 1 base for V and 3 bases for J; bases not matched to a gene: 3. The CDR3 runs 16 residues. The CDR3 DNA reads TGTGCCAGCAGTTTATCACTAGCGGGGGGTAAAGAGACCCAGTACTTC. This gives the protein CASSLSLAGGKETQYF.

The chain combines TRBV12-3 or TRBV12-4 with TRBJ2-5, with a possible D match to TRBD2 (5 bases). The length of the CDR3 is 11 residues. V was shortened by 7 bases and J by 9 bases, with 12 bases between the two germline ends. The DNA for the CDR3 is TGTGCCAGCAAAAGCGGTGGGGCCCAGTACTTC. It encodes CASKSGGAQYF.

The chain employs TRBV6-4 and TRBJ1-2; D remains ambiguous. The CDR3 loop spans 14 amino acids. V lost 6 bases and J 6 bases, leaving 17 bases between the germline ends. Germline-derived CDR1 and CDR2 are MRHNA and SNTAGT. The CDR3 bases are TGTGCCAGCAGCCCCTTGTTGACCGGCGATGGCTACACCTTC. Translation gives CASSPLLTGDGYTF.

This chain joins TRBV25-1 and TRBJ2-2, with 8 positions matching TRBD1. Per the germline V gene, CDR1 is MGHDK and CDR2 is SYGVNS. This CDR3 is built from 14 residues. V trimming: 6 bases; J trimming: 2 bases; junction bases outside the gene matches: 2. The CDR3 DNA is TGTGCCAGCAGAGACAGGGGTAACACCGGGGAGCTGTTTTTT. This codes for CASRDRGNTGELFF.

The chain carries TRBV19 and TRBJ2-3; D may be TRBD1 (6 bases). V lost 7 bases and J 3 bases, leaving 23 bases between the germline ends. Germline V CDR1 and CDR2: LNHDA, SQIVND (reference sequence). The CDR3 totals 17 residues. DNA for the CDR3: TGTGCCAGTACCTACGGTGGGGGCGCAGGGTCAACAGATACGCAGTATTTT. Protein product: CASTYGGGAGSTDTQYF.